This TCR beta chain was profiled in a study of blood T cell repertoires in COVID-19. Background on the study: The United States, Italy and Spain were the sources of the acute and convalescent COVID-19 samples. Nucleic acid was either cDNA or gDNA, and it came from T cells, B-cell-depleted T cells, or PBMCs.

This clone was observed a few times. This CDR3 spans 15 amino acids. The junction had 5 bases not matched to a gene; V was cut back by 0 bases and J by 7 bases. CDR1 is MNHEY, CDR2 SMNVEV, per germline (reference sequence). As processed by the authors: Nucleated cell number was recorded as an estimate derived from reference gene primer amplification. The method was immunoSEQ multiplex PCR; TCRdb's version includes in-frame clones alone and lacks a portion of them. V, J and clone size are taken as reported in that table, and D and trimming were inferred from the DNA itself. Here the sample spans 80,000 to 100,000 clones, 75% to 90% being singletons.

This receptor was identified in a woman in her seventies with acute or convalescent COVID-19. V is TRBV27 and J is TRBJ2-1, with 8 bases identical to TRBD2. The material sequenced was peripheral blood. The CDR3 reads CASSLSPGGPNEQFF. As DNA, the CDR3 is TGTGCCAGCAGTTTATCCCCGGGAGGGCCGAATGAGCAGTTCTTC.